This TCR beta chain came from a study of blood T cell repertoires in COVID-19. In the study overall: Sites across the United States, Italy and Spain contributed samples from acute and convalescent COVID-19.

Authors' processing steps: The authors estimated nucleated cell counts from reference gene primer amplification. Method: immunoSEQ multiplex PCR; TCRdb's copy keeps in-frame clones and lacks some. The V and J calls and the clone size are those of that table, but D and trimming were determined from the DNA. Of some 110,000 clones in the sample, roughly four fifths were seen once. V dropped 4 bases and J dropped 1; count of bases not matched to a gene: 6. Germline values: CDR1 MDHEN, CDR2 SYDVKM. The CDR3 runs to 15 residues. The receptor comes from a man aged 60-69 years with acute or convalescent COVID-19. This chain joins TRBV28 and TRBJ1-1, with 7 bases identical to TRBD1. The specimen was peripheral blood. The CDR3 DNA reads TGTGCCAGCAGTTCCTCCGGGACAGCGAACACTGAAGCTTTCTTT. It yields the protein CASSSSGTANTEAFF.